These T cell receptor beta chains were read from a single sample in a study of blood T cell repertoires in COVID-19. The data were produced by immunoSEQ multiplex PCR, yet TCRdb's version contains in-frame clones alone and is incomplete. The table has roughly 53,000 clones, roughly nine tenths seen once. Input material: peripheral blood. The receptor set was obtained from a man between 60 and 75 years old with acute or convalescent COVID-19. Each CDR3 is given with its conserved first and last residue. A D gene is named only where the DNA matches it firmly. Clone size is not always given. Where it is, it says once, few, many or a class for expanded clones.

-,TRBJ2-5,TRBD2,TRBV7-2,TGTGCCAGCAGCCCAAGGATCCTAGCGGGGGGTTTGGTAGAGACCCAGTACTTC,CASSPRILAGGLVETQYF
-,TRBJ2-3,-,TRBV7-6,TGTGCCAGCAGCTTTTCTTGGGGGCCTGGGGATACGCAGTATTTT,CASSFSWGPGDTQYF
-,TRBJ1-1,-,TRBV6-1,TGTGCCAGCAGTGAACAGCGGAAAGCTTTCTTT,CASSEQRKAFF
-,TRBJ2-1,-,TRBV7-3,TGTGCCAGCAGCTTTTCCGGTTATGAGCAGTTCTTC,CASSFSGYEQFF
-,TRBJ1-4,-,TRBV6-5,TGTGCCAGCAGTACAGGGTGGCGTAATGAAAAACTGTTTTTT,CASSTGWRNEKLFF
-,TRBJ2-3,TRBD1,TRBV5-4,TGTGCCAGCAGCTTGGCAGGGACAGGGAGAGATACGCAGTATTTT,CASSLAGTGRDTQYF
-,TRBJ1-2,TRBD1,TRBV5-6,TGTGCCAGCAGCATCGGACAGGAAACCTATGGCTACACCTTC,CASSIGQETYGYTF
-,TRBJ2-7,TRBD1,TRBV6-6,TGTGCCAGCAGTCCATCCCCCCCGTCGGGACAGGGGAACTACGAGCAGTACTTC,CASSPSPPSGQGNYEQYF
-,TRBJ2-3,TRBD2,TRBV7-9,TGTGCCAGCAGCCCCGTGGGACTAGCGCCGAGCACAGATACGCAGTATTTT,CASSPVGLAPSTDTQYF
once,TRBJ1-3,-,TRBV19,TGTGCCAGTAGATCACGTTGGAGCACCATATATTTT,CASRSRWSTIYF
-,TRBJ1-1,TRBD1,TRBV6-5,TGTGCCAGCAGTTGGAAGACAGGGGGGAACACTGAAGCTTTCTTT,CASSWKTGGNTEAFF
-,TRBJ1-2,-,TRBV20-1,TGCAGTGCTAGTTCCGCACTAGGCTATGGCTACACCTTC,CSASSALGYGYTF
-,TRBJ1-1,TRBD1,TRBV19,TGTGCCAGTAGTCACAGGGGTATCGCTGAAGCTTTCTTT,CASSHRGIAEAFF
-,TRBJ1-6,TRBD1,TRBV5-1,TGCGCCAGCAGCTTGGGACAGGGGTTAGAGTCACCCCTCCACTTT,CASSLGQGLESPLHF
-,TRBJ1-1,-,TRBV6-5,TGTGCCAGCACCACAGGGAACACTGAAGCTTTCTTT,CASTTGNTEAFF
-,TRBJ2-2,-,TRBV5-5,TGTGCCAGCAGCACGCTTGGCGGCACCGGGGAGCTGTTTTTT,CASSTLGGTGELFF
-,TRBJ1-1,-,TRBV5-1,TGCGCCAGCAGGCGCGAGGCGAACACTGAAGCTTTCTTT,CASRREANTEAFF
-,TRBJ1-2,-,TRBV14,TGTGCCAGCAGCCGAAGCTCCAGGGGAATCTATGGCTACACCTTC,CASSRSSRGIYGYTF
few,TRBJ2-2,TRBD1,TRBV6-1,TGTGCCAGCAGTGAGATGCGGACAGGGACCGGGGAGCTGTTTTTT,CASSEMRTGTGELFF
-,TRBJ2-3,-,TRBV11-2,TGTGCCAGCAGCATGAGACAGGGCACAGATACGCAGTATTTT,CASSMRQGTDTQYF
-,TRBJ2-3,-,TRBV5-1,TGCGCCAGTGCGGCGGACACAGATACGCAGTATTTT,CASAADTDTQYF
-,TRBJ2-7,TRBD2,TRBV19,TGTGCCAGCTCGACTAGCATAGCCCACGAGCAGTACTTC,CASSTSIAHEQYF
once,TRBJ2-7,TRBD2,TRBV5-1,TGCGCCAGCAGCTTGGACGGACTAGCGGGCGAGCAGTACTTC,CASSLDGLAGEQYF
-,TRBJ2-5,TRBD2,TRBV25-1,TGTGCAACCGGGACTAGCGGGGGGTTTCAAGAGACCCAGTACTTC,CATGTSGGFQETQYF
few,TRBJ1-4,-,TRBV19,TGTGCCAGTAGTCCCCAGACAGGTGCTAATGAAAAACTGTTTTTT,CASSPQTGANEKLFF
-,TRBJ2-7,TRBD1,TRBV7-2,TGTGCCAGCAGCTCTGATTTCCGGGGACAGAGCTACGAGCAGTACTTC,CASSSDFRGQSYEQYF
few,TRBJ2-7,TRBD2,TRBV3-1/TRBV3-2,TGTGCCAGCAGTCTTGCTAGCGGGGGCCGCTACGAGCAGTACTTC,CASSLASGGRYEQYF
-,TRBJ1-5,-,TRBV5-6,TGTGCCAGCAGCCTCCAGGACAGAGTCAATCAGCCCCAGCATTTT,CASSLQDRVNQPQHF
-,TRBJ2-7,TRBD1,TRBV7-2,TGTGCCAGCAGTATAAACCGGGACAGGGGGTCCTACGAGCAGTACTTC,CASSINRDRGSYEQYF
-,TRBJ1-4,-,TRBV7-9,TGTGCCAGCAGCTTGGGCCAGGGACTGGATAATGAAAAACTGTTTTTT,CASSLGQGLDNEKLFF
-,TRBJ2-1,TRBD2,TRBV6-1,TGTGCCAGCAGTGAAATTTCGGGGGGGGCCTACAATGAGCAGTTCTTC,CASSEISGGAYNEQFF
-,TRBJ1-1,-,TRBV5-5,TGTGCCAGCAGCTTGGCAGGGGCCTCCCATATGAACACTGAAGCTTTCTTT,CASSLAGASHMNTEAFF
-,TRBJ2-1,-,TRBV11-3,TGTGCCAGCAGCTGGGACGGTGGCAGGGAGGATGAGCAGTTCTTC,CASSWDGGREDEQFF
-,TRBJ1-2,-,TRBV30,TGTGCCTGGGTCGGAGGTATAAATCCTAACTATGGCTACACCTTC,CAWVGGINPNYGYTF
-,TRBJ1-5,-,TRBV9,TGTGCCAGCAGCCCTGGGGGGGCGCACAATCAGCCCCAGCATTTT,CASSPGGAHNQPQHF
few,TRBJ1-6,-,TRBV7-8,TGTGCCAGCAGCTTAGAAAGACAGACAACGATGCGTTCACCCCTCCACTTT,CASSLERQTTMRSPLHF
-,TRBJ2-2,-,TRBV12-3/TRBV12-4,TGTGCCAGCAGTTTACGCGGAACCGGGGAGCTGTTTTTT,CASSLRGTGELFF
few,TRBJ2-3,TRBD1,TRBV6-5,TGTGCCAGCAGTCCCGGGACAGCTACAGATACGCAGTATTTT,CASSPGTATDTQYF
-,TRBJ1-6,TRBD1,TRBV6-5,TGTGCCAGCAGTAGGGACAGGGACTCACCCCTCCACTTT,CASSRDRDSPLHF
once,TRBJ2-7,-,TRBV5-1,TGCGCCAGCAGCTTGGCGGGATTAAACTACGAGCAGTACTTC,CASSLAGLNYEQYF